Shown below are 21 T cell receptor beta chains from a single sample sequenced in a study of T cells in Graves' hyperthyroidism and ophthalmopathy. Amplified TCR beta CDR3 regions came from RNA transcripts. A first-round RT-PCR of the TCR CDR3 used the HTBI primer set. TCRdb re-called the multiplex PCR reads with MiXCR, one entry per CDR3 protein. The profile shows roughly 750,000 distinct CDR3 sequences, 15% to 20% of them singletons. Specimen: blood. Every receptor here comes from a man between 18 and 29 years old with Graves' hyperthyroidism.

Many counts were recorded for this clonotype. The V gene is TRBV2, the J gene TRBJ2-1, with D uncertain. Trimming shortened V by 6 bases and J by 8 bases, and 8 bases separated the two germline ends. This CDR3 region has 11 residues. In germline, CDR1 is SNHLY, CDR2 FYNNEI. The CDR3: CASRGRDEQFF. Written as DNA, the CDR3 is TGTGCCAGCAGAGGTCGGGATGAGCAGTTCTTC.

This clonotype is a singleton in its sample. Mismatch with germline at one junction end may stem from a read error. The chain uses TRBV6-4 and TRBJ2-3; no clear D. The CDR3 has 13 residues. The germline V gene encodes CDR1 MRHNA and CDR2 SNTAGT. CDR3 residues: CTSSYSDTDTQYF. CDR3 DNA sequence: TGTACCAGCAGTTACTCGGACACAGATACGCAGTATTTT.

This clonotype occurred a few times. This rearrangement joins TRBV20-1 to TRBJ2-1; no clear D. Germline assignment: CDR1 DFQATT and CDR2 SNEGSKA (reference sequence). CDR3 length equals 17 residues. The V and J ends lost 0 bases and 4 bases respectively, with 19 bases between them. CDR3 nucleotides: TGCAGTGCTAGAGATATGGGTTGGACCAAGTTTTACAATGAGCAGTTCTTC. Translating gives CSARDMGWTKFYNEQFF.

On this clonotype itself: Here the CDR3 omits its conserved ending phenylalanine or tryptophan, so a read error is the likely source. This chain joins TRBV5-1 and TRBJ2-5; D is unresolved. V shed 1 base and J shed 1 base, with 5 bases lying between them. Germline V gene data show CDR1 as SGHRS and CDR2 as YFSETQ. This CDR3 is built from 13 residues. The CDR3 nucleotides read TGCGCCAGCAGCTTGTACAGCCAAGAGACCCAGTACCTC. Its protein product is CASSLYSQETQYL.

This clonotype was recorded many times. V and J are TRBV2 and TRBJ2-1; a weak D match, TRBD2 (5 bases). Germline assignment: CDR1 SNHLY and CDR2 FYNNEI. The CDR3 loop spans 14 amino acids. Trimming removed 8 bases from V and 1 base from J, with 12 bases in between. CDR3 sequence reads: CASVRTVSYNEQFF. The DNA for the CDR3 is TGTGCCAGCGTCCGGACTGTATCCTACAATGAGCAGTTCTTC.

This clonotype was found many times. The genes are TRBV5-1 and TRBJ2-1, with 7 bases identical to TRBD2. The junction had 9 bases not matched to a gene; V was cut back by 2 bases and J by 4 bases. Germline values: CDR1 SGHRS, CDR2 YFSETQ. This CDR3 region has 16 residues. As DNA, the CDR3 is TGCGCCAGCAGCTTTGGGGAGGGAAGCGTTTACAATGAGCAGTTCTTC. Its protein is CASSFGEGSVYNEQFF.

This clonotype has at least ten counts. The V call is TRBV27, the J call TRBJ2-5; D gene ambiguous. This CDR3 comprises 13 residues. Germline assignment: CDR1 MNHEY and CDR2 SMNVEV (reference sequence). V lost 5 bases and J lost 5, with 12 bases in between. Written as DNA, the CDR3 is TGTGCCAGCAGTGGCGCTGCGAGGGAGACCCAGTACTTC. Encoded protein: CASSGAARETQYF.

The gene calls are TRBV7-9 and TRBJ2-7, with a weak D call TRBD2 (5 bases). V gave up 3 bases and J gave up 2 bases, with 11 bases separating them. The germline gives CDR1 SEHNR, CDR2 FQNEAQ (reference sequence). The CDR3 has 14 amino acids. The CDR3 sequence is CASSFMGRTYEQYF. The CDR3, as DNA: TGTGCCAGCAGCTTTATGGGGAGAACCTACGAGCAGTACTTC.

The table lists this clonotype with many counts. The chain is built from TRBV27 and TRBJ2-7; 8 positions match TRBD2. Germline CDR1 and CDR2: MNHEY and SMNVEV (reference sequence). The CDR3 is 16 residues long. V shed 5 bases, J shed 2 bases, and the junction held 11 bases outside the gene matches. The CDR3 bases are TGTGCCAGCAGTCAGAGTAGCGGGAACATCGCCTACGAGCAGTACTTC. It specifies CASSQSSGNIAYEQYF.

This clonotype has ten or more counts. The J gene is TRBJ2-3, the V gene TRBV27; 9 bases match TRBD1. V gave up 3 bases and J gave up 6 bases; unmatched junction bases: 7. CDR1 and CDR2 from the germline V gene are MNHEY and SMNVEV (reference sequence). This CDR3 has 15 residues. The CDR3 DNA follows: TGTGCCAGCAGTTTCCGGGACAGGGTGTTCGATACGCAGTATTTT. This sequence encodes CASSFRDRVFDTQYF.

The chain employs TRBV5-1 and TRBJ2-7; D unclear. This CDR3 is 15 amino acids long. V dropped 3 bases and J dropped 2 bases, with 15 bases sitting between them. In germline, CDR1 is SGHRS, CDR2 YFSETQ. The CDR3 here is CASSWGSQLAYEQYF. Here the CDR3 DNA reads TGCGCCAGCAGCTGGGGTTCGCAATTGGCCTACGAGCAGTACTTC.

J is TRBJ2-5 and V is TRBV6-1; the D is unclear. Germline CDR1 MNHNS, CDR2 SASEGT. V lost 6 bases to trimming and J lost 5 bases, with 16 bases between them. The CDR3 consists of 14 residues. CDR3 protein: CASSLQGVWETQYF. CDR3 bases: TGTGCCAGCAGCCTACAAGGAGTGTGGGAGACCCAGTACTTC.

This clonotype showed up just a few times. The chain has TRBV28 and TRBJ1-5; 7 bases align to TRBD1. Germline lookup yields CDR1 MDHEN and CDR2 SYDVKM. Trimming took 2 bases from V and 2 from J; bases not matched to a gene: 12. The CDR3 is made up of 18 amino acids. The CDR3 nucleotides read TGTGCCAGCAGTTTAGATTGGGACAGCGATTACGGCAATCAGCCCCAGCATTTT. It specifies CASSLDWDSDYGNQPQHF. The full variable domain, in which reference TRBV28 and TRBJ1-5 provide the parts outside the CDR3, is DVKVTQSSRYLVKRTGEKVFLECVQDMDHENMFWYRQDPGLGLRLIYFSYDVKMKEKGDIPEGYSVSREKKERFSLILESASTNQTSMYLCASSLDWDSDYGNQPQHFGDGTRLSIL.

Ten or more counts support this clonotype. This chain connects TRBV27 to TRBJ2-3; possibly TRBD2 for D (6 bases). The V gene lost 1 base and the J gene lost 5 bases, with 10 bases spanning the gap. Germline assignment: CDR1 MNHEY and CDR2 SMNVEV (reference sequence). The CDR3 is 14 residues long. The DNA for the CDR3 is TGTGCCAGCAGTTTATTCGCGGGAATAGATACGCAGTATTTT. This translates into CASSLFAGIDTQYF.

In DNA, the CDR3 is TGTGCCAGCAGCCAAAGGGCAGGCGGCTTTTCCTACGAGCAGTACTTC. Amino acid sequence: CASSQRAGGFSYEQYF. The rearrangement links TRBV14 to TRBJ2-7; D not resolved. This CDR3 region has 16 residues. V gave up 2 bases and J gave up 1 base, with 15 bases separating them. Germline lookup yields CDR1 SGHDN and CDR2 FVKESK.

This clonotype was recorded many times. The CDR3 is CASSLLAHLTNNEQFF. The CDR3 DNA follows: TGTGCCAGCAGTCTCCTAGCGCACCTCACCAACAATGAGCAGTTCTTC. V is TRBV2 and J is TRBJ2-1; a possible D gene is TRBD2 (6 bases). The length of the CDR3 is 16 residues. Germline-derived CDR1 and CDR2 are SNHLY and FYNNEI. Trimming left V 5 bases short and J 5 bases short, with 19 bases between.

The rearrangement uses TRBV10-3 and TRBJ1-2; D is undetermined. V lost 0 bases and J lost 6, with 8 bases in between. Germline CDR1 reads ENHRY; CDR2 reads SYGVKD. The CDR3 contains 13 residues. CDR3 sequence: CAISESEDDGYTF. The CDR3 nucleotides read TGTGCCATCAGTGAGTCCGAGGACGATGGCTACACCTTC.

This clonotype was observed at least ten times. This chain links TRBV27 with TRBJ2-5; perhaps D is TRBD1 or TRBD2 (5 bases each). CDR1 is MNHEY, CDR2 SMNVEV, per germline (reference sequence). The CDR3 runs 16 residues. V lost 0 bases, J lost 7 bases, and 18 bases lay in between. CDR3: CASSLSLGQNGGTQYF. In nucleotides, the CDR3 is TGTGCCAGCAGTTTATCGCTAGGACAAAATGGAGGGACCCAGTACTTC.

This clonotype was found many times. The DNA of the CDR3 is TGTGCCAGCAGCTCCCTTGACAGGGCGGCTGAAGCTTTCTTT. Translated, it gives CASSSLDRAAEAFF. J is TRBJ1-1 and V is TRBV28; 7 nucleotides align to TRBD1. V lost 6 bases to trimming and J lost 6 bases; unmatched junction nucleotides: 10. Germline V lookup: CDR1 MDHEN, CDR2 SYDVKM. The CDR3 extends over 14 amino acids.

The table lists this clonotype with many counts. The J gene is TRBJ2-2, the V gene TRBV6-2 or TRBV6-3; tentatively, D is TRBD2 (6 bases). The CDR3 is 14 amino acids. The V end lost 8 bases, the J end lost 7 bases, and 17 bases lay between the germline ends. Germline V gene data show CDR1 as MNHEY and CDR2 as SVGEGT. CDR3 residues: CASYGFSRDGELFF. The CDR3 nucleotides are TGTGCCAGCTATGGATTTTCGCGGGACGGGGAGCTGTTTTTT.

This clonotype occurred many times. The rearrangement uses TRBV15 and TRBJ2-5, with a weak D call TRBD2 (6 bases). Trimming cost V 1 base and J 4 bases, with 7 bases left between them. This CDR3 has 13 residues. Per germline, CDR1 LNHNV and CDR2 YYDKDF (reference sequence). DNA for the CDR3: TGTGCCACCAGCAGAGGACTAGGAGAGACCCAGTACTTC. It translates to CATSRGLGETQYF.